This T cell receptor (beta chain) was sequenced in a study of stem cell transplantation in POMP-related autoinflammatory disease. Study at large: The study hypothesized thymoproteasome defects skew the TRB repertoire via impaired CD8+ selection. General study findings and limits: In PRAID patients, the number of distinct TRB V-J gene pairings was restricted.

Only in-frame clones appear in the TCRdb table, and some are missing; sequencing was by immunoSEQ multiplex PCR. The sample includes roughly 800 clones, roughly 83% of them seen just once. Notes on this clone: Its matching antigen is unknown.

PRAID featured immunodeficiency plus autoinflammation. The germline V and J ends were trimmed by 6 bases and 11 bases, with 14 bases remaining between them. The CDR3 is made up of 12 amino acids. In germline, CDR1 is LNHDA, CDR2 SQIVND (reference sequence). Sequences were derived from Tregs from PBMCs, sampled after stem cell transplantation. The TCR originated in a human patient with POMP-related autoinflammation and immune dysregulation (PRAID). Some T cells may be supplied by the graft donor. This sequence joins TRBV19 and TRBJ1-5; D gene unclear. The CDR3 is CASSSGPGAQHF. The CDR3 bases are TGTGCCAGTAGCTCCGGACCCGGGGCCCAGCATTTT.